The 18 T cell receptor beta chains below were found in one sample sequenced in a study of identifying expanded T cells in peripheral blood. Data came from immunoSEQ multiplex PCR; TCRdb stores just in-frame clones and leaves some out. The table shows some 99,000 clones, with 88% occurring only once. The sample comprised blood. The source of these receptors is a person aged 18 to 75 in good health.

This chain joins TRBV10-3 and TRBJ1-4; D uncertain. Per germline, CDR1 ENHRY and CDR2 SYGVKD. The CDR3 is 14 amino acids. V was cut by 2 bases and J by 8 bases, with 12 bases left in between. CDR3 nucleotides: TGTGCCATCAGTGAGGCGTCCGGGTTCGAAAAACTGTTTTTT. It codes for CAISEASGFEKLFF.

The CDR3 loop reads CASSQTVRRRTDTQYF. The CDR3 nucleotides are TGTGCCAGCAGCCAAACGGTGAGGCGGCGCACAGATACGCAGTATTTT. This chain links TRBV14 with TRBJ2-3; D is undetermined. With 2 bases removed from V and 1 base from J, the gap between germline ends came to 13 bases. The CDR3 is 16 residues long. Germline V lookup: CDR1 SGHDN, CDR2 FVKESK.

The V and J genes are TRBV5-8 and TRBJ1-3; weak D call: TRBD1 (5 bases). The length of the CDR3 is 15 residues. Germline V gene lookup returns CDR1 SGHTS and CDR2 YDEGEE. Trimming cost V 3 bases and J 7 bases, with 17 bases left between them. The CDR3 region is CASSSTGQRENTIYF. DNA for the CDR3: TGTGCCAGCAGCTCCACCGGACAACGAGAGAACACCATATATTTT.

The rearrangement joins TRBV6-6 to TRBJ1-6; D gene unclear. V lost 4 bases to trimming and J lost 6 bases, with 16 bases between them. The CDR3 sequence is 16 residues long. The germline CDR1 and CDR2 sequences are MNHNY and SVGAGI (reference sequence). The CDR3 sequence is CASSSFVGSFNSPLHF. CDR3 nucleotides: TGTGCCAGCAGTTCCTTCGTAGGGTCTTTTAATTCACCCCTCCACTTT.

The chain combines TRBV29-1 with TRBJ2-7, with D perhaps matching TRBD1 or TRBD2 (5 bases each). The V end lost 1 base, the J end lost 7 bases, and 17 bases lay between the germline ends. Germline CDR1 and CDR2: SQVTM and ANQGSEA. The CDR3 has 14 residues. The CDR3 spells CSVEASGRGEEQYF. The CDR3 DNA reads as TGCAGCGTTGAAGCGTCGGGGAGAGGGGAGGAGCAGTACTTC.

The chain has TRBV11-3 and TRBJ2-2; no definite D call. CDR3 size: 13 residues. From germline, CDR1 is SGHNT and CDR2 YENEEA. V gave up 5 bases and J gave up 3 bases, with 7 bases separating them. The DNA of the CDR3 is TGTGCCAGCAGCCTACAAGACACCGGGGAGCTGTTTTTT. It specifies CASSLQDTGELFF. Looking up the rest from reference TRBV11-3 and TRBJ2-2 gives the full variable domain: EAGVVQSPRYKIIEKKQPVAFWCNPISGHNTLYWYLQNLGQGPELLIRYENEEAVDDSQLPKDRFSAERLKGVDSTLKIQPAELGDSAVYLCASSLQDTGELFFGEGSRLTVL.

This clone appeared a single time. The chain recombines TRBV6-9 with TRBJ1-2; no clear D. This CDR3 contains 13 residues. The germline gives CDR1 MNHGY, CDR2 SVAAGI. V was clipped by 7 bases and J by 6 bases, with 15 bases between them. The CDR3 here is CASIRPVSDGYTF. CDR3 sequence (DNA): TGTGCCAGCATTCGCCCGGTTTCGGATGGCTACACCTTC.

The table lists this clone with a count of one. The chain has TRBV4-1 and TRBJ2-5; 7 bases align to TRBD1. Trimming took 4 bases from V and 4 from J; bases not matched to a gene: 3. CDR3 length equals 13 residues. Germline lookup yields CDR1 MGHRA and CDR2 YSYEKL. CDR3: CASSRNRGETQYF. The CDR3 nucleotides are TGCGCCAGCAGCCGCAACAGGGGAGAGACCCAGTACTTC.

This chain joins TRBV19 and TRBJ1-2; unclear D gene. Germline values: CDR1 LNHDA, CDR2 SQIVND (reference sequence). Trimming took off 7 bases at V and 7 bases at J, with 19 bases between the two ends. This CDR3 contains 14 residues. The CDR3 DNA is TGTGCCAGTACCCCATCGCTAGGGATCGTTGGCTACACCTTC. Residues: CASTPSLGIVGYTF. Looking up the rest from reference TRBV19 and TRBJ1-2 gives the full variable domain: DGGITQSPKYLFRKEGQNVTLSCEQNLNHDAMYWYRQDPGQGLRLIYYSQIVNDFQKGDIAEGYSVSREKKESFPLTVTSAQKNPTAFYLCASTPSLGIVGYTFGSGTRLTVV.

The CDR3 loop is CASSEPGQSYEQYF. In DNA form, the CDR3 reads TGTGCCAGCAGTGAGCCGGGACAGAGCTACGAGCAGTACTTC. The gene calls are TRBV6-1 and TRBJ2-7; TRBD1 agrees at 7 bases. J was trimmed by 3 bases and V by 3 bases; bases with no gene match: 5. The CDR3 runs to 14 residues. Germline assignment: CDR1 MNHNS and CDR2 SASEGT.

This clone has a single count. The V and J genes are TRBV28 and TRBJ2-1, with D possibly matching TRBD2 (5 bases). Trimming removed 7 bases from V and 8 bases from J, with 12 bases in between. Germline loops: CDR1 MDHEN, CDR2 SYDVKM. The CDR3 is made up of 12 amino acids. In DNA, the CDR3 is TGTGCCAGCACCGCCCAGCGGTATGAGCAGTTCTTC. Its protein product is CASTAQRYEQFF.

CDR3 loop: CASSLDAQGDYGYTF. In nucleotides, the CDR3 is TGCGCCAGCAGCTTGGATGCCCAGGGTGACTATGGCTACACCTTC. This chain links TRBV5-1 with TRBJ1-2; the D gene is possibly TRBD1 (5 bases). Germline lookup yields CDR1 SGHRS and CDR2 YFSETQ. V shed 0 bases and J shed 3 bases, with 12 bases lying between them. This CDR3 is 15 amino acids long. Using reference TRBV5-1 and TRBJ1-2 for the parts outside the CDR3, the full variable domain is KAGVTQTPRYLIKTRGQQVTLSCSPISGHRSVSWYQQTPGQGLQFLFEYFSETQRNKGNFPGRFSGRQFSNSRSEMNVSTLELGDSALYLCASSLDAQGDYGYTFGSGTRLTVV.

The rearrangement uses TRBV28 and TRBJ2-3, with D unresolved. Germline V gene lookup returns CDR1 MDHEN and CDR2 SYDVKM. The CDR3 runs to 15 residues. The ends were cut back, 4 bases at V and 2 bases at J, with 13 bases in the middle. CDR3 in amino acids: CASSSPRMITDTQYF. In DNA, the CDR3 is TGTGCCAGCAGTTCCCCCCGGATGATCACAGATACGCAGTATTTT.

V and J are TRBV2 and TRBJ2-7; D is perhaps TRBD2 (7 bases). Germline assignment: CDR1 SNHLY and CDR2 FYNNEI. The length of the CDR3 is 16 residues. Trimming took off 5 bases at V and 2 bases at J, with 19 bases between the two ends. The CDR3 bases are TGTGCCAGCAGTCAACGTGGGGGGGGGCTGACCTACGAGCAGTACTTC. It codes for CASSQRGGGLTYEQYF.

In DNA, the CDR3 is TGTGCCAGCAGTGTCGGGGTGGGCCAGCCCCAGCATTTT. This sequence encodes CASSVGVGQPQHF. The chain employs TRBV6-6 and TRBJ1-5; no reliable D call. Germline V gene lookup returns CDR1 MNHNY and CDR2 SVGAGI (reference sequence). CDR3 length: 13 amino acids. Trimming cost V 5 bases and J 7 bases, with 12 bases left between them.

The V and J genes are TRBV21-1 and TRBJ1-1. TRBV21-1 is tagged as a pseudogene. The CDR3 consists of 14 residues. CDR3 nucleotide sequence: TGTGCCAGCAGCAAACTTGGTTTCGGAGTTATAGCTTTCTTT. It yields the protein CASSKLGFGVIAFF.

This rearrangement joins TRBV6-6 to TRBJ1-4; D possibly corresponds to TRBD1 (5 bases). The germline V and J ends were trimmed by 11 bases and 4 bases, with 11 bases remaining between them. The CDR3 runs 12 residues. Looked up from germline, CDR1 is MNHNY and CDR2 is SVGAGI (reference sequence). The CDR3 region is CAGADNNEKLFF. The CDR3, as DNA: TGTGCCGGCGCGGACAATAATGAAAAACTGTTTTTT.

CDR3 coding DNA: TGTGCCAGTTATGCGGACAGGGGGGACAATGAGCAGTTCTTC. It translates to CASYADRGDNEQFF. The genes are TRBV6-5 and TRBJ2-1; 10 nucleotides match TRBD1. J gave up 5 bases and V 9 bases, and 7 bases lay outside the gene matches. Per the germline V gene, CDR1 is MNHEY and CDR2 is SVGAGI. CDR3 length: 14 residues.